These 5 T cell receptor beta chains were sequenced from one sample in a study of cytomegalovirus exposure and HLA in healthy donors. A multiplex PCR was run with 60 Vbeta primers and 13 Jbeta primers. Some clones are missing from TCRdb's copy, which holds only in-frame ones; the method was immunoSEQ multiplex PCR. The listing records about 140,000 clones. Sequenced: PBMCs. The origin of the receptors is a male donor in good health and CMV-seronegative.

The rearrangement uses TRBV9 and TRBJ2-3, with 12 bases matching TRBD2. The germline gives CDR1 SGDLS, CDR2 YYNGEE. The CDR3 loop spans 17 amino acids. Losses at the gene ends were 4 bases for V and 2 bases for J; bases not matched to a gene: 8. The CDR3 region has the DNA TGTGCCAGCAGCTCTCGACTAGCGGGGGCCCCCACAGATACGCAGTATTTT. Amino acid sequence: CASSSRLAGAPTDTQYF.

As DNA, the CDR3 is TGTGCCAGCAGTGAGGGGCGGGGGGGGAACACTGAAGCTTTCTTT. Residues: CASSEGRGGNTEAFF. The V call is TRBV25-1, the J call TRBJ1-1, with a possible D match to TRBD1 (5 bases). V gave up 3 bases and J gave up 1 base, with 12 bases separating them. CDR3 size: 15 residues. Germline V gene lookup returns CDR1 MGHDK and CDR2 SYGVNS.

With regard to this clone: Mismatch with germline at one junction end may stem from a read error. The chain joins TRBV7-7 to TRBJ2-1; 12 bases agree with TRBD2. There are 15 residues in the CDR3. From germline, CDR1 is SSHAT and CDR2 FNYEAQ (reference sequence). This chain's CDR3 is CASSLALAGGHEQFF. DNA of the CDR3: TGTGCTAGCAGCTTAGCACTAGCGGGGGGCCATGAGCAGTTCTTC. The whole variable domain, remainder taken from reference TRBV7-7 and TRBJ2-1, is GAGVSQSPRYKVTKRGQDVTLRCDPISSHATLYWYQQALGQGPEFLTYFNYEAQPDKSGLPSDRFSAERPEGSISTLTIQRTEQRDSAMYRCASSLALAGGHEQFFGPGTRLTVL.

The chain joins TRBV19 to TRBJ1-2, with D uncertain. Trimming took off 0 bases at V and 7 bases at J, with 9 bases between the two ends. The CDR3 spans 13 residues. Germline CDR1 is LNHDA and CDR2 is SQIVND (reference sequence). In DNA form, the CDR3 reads TGTGCCAGTAGTATAGATCGGCGGGGTGGCTACACCTTC. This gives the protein CASSIDRRGGYTF.

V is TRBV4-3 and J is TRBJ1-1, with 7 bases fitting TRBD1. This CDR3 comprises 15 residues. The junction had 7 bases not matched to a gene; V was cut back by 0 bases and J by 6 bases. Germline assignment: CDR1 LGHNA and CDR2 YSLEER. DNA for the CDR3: TGCGCCAGCAGCCAAGAGAGGGGGCTATACGCTGAAGCTTTCTTT. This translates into CASSQERGLYAEAFF.